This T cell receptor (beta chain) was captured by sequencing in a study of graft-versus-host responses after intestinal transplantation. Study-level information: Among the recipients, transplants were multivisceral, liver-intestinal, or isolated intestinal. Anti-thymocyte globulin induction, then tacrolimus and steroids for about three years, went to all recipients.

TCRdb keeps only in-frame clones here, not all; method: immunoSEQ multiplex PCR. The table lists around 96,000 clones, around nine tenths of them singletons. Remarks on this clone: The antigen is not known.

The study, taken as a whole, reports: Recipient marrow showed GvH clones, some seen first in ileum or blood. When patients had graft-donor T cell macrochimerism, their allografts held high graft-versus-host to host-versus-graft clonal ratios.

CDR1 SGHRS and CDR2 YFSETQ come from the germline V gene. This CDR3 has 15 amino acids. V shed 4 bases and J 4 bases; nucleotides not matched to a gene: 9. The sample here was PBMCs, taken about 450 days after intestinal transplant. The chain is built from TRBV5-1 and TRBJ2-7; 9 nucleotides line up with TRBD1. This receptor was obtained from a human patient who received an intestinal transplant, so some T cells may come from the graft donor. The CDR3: CASSPTGTGWYEQYF. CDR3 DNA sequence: TGCGCCAGCAGCCCCACCGGGACAGGGTGGTACGAGCAGTACTTC. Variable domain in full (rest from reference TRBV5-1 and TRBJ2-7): KAGVTQTPRYLIKTRGQQVTLSCSPISGHRSVSWYQQTPGQGLQFLFEYFSETQRNKGNFPGRFSGRQFSNSRSEMNVSTLELGDSALYLCASSPTGTGWYEQYFGPGTRLTVT.